This TCR beta chain was identified in a study of shared clonotypes between healthy human individuals. Study information: Researchers assigned three CD4 naive, three CD4 memory, two CD8 naive and one CD8 memory plate to each donor.

Sequencing was performed with immunoSEQ multiplex PCR; in TCRdb, only in-frame clones are kept and a portion is missing. The sample consists of 950,000 to 1,100,000 clones, about 75% of them appearing once. Study-level points and caveats: Naive subsets, compared against memory subsets, generally had larger estimated richness values. With few donors, the genetic and exposure-history diversity represented was limited.

CDR3 length equals 16 residues. V dropped 0 bases and J dropped 6 bases, with 18 bases sitting between them. The V gene's germline CDR1 is SGHRS and CDR2 YFSETQ. This clone was observed many times. The antigen remains undetermined. The source material was memory CD4+ T cells sorted from blood. As for subset: CD45RA-negative fraction. The V gene is TRBV5-1, the J gene TRBJ1-2, with D maybe TRBD1 (5 bases). The TCR was taken from a man aged 18 to 35 in good health. CDR3 in DNA: TGCGCCAGCAGCTTGGAGGTGGCTGGGCAGGGCCATGGCTACACCTTC. Translation: CASSLEVAGQGHGYTF.